A single sample gave rise to the 6 T cell receptor beta chains below, sequenced in a study of CD4 T cells in relation to SARS-CoV-2 and coronaviruses. The table came from immunoSEQ multiplex PCR; TCRdb's copy has only in-frame clones and leaves some out. The top ten clones hold about 15% of a sample with more than 25,000 clones, 76% of them seen once. What these receptors recognize is not known. Unexposed donor CD4+ T cells date from about 2011-2018, before the COVID-19 pandemic. The cells were cultured for under twelve days before CD4+ T cells were isolated. Sequenced material: CD4+ T cells from PBMCs, cultured in vitro. The receptors come from a human donor in good health.

V usage is TRBV11-2 and J usage is TRBJ2-7, with TRBD1 matching 8 bases. The germline gives CDR1 SGHAT, CDR2 FQNNGV. V gave up 1 base and J gave up 3 bases; unmatched junction bases: 5. This CDR3 comprises 15 residues. This CDR3 reads CASSLGWDRRYEQYF. The DNA for the CDR3 is TGTGCCAGCAGCTTAGGTTGGGACAGGCGCTACGAGCAGTACTTC.

The rearrangement links TRBV5-1 to TRBJ2-7; 11 bases map to TRBD2. The V gene end was trimmed by 3 bases and the J gene end by 2 bases; junction bases not matched to a gene: 1. The CDR3 covers 14 residues. The germline V gene has CDR1 SGHRS and CDR2 YFSETQ. CDR3 sequence: CASSSTSGAYEQYF. The CDR3 DNA sequence: TGCGCCAGCAGCTCGACTAGCGGGGCCTACGAGCAGTACTTC.

Here the CDR3 reads CASSPGGSSGRAVQYF. The DNA for the CDR3 is TGTGCCAGCAGCCCGGGGGGGTCTAGCGGGAGGGCCGTTCAGTACTTC. This chain connects TRBV11-3 to TRBJ2-4; 12 bases align to TRBD2. The CDR3 consists of 16 residues. In germline, CDR1 is SGHNT, CDR2 YENEEA. Trimming took 5 bases from V and 11 from J; bases not matched to a gene: 13.

This clone has just a few counts. The chain uses TRBV4-1 and TRBJ1-1, with TRBD1 as a possible D gene (6 bases). This CDR3 region has 15 residues. V shed 0 bases and J shed 12 bases, with 20 bases lying between them. Germline assignment: CDR1 MGHRA and CDR2 YSYEKL. CDR3 DNA sequence: TGCGCCAGCAGCCAAGATCTGGGGGCCCTTGCTTTAACTTTCTTT. As protein: CASSQDLGALALTFF.

The J gene is TRBJ2-2, the V gene TRBV5-4; perhaps TRBD2 as D (5 bases). Trimming took off 0 bases at V and 7 bases at J, with 10 bases between the two ends. The germline gives CDR1 SGHNT, CDR2 YYREEE (reference sequence). CDR3 length: 14 amino acids. The CDR3 nucleotides are TGTGCCAGCAGCTTGGCGGCTAGCTACGGGGAGCTGTTTTTT. Its translation is CASSLAASYGELFF.

The gene calls are TRBV9 and TRBJ2-5; D perhaps matches TRBD2 (6 bases). Trimming took 3 bases from V and 1 from J, leaving 22 bases between them. The CDR3 length is 18 residues. Germline V lookup: CDR1 SGDLS, CDR2 YYNGEE. The CDR3 region has the DNA TGTGCCAGCAGCGCGGGACTTCTACTCACATATATCCAAGAGACCCAGTACTTC. Protein: CASSAGLLLTYIQETQYF.